Listed below are T cell receptor beta chains from one sample, sequenced in a study of T cell responses to AZD1222 COVID-19 vaccine. Libraries were prepared by immunoSEQ multiplex PCR; TCRdb keeps only in-frame clonotypes and omits some of them. The table has 150,000 to 200,000 clones, roughly 92% seen once; the top ten hold under 1.5%. Sequences were derived from peripheral blood, sampled 28 days after the second AZD1222 dose. All receptors come from an adult who received the AZD1222 COVID-19 vaccine. Each CDR3 is given with its conserved first and last residue. The D gene is left open where the match is weak. Some rows have no size entry. The others give once, few or many, or a class for an expanded clone.

size	V	D	J	CDR3	DNA
-	TRBV12-3/TRBV12-4	-	TRBJ1-2	CASSLPPLYGYTF	TGTGCCAGCAGTCTTCCCCCGCTCTATGGCTACACCTTC
-	TRBV7-9	TRBD2	TRBJ2-7	CASSIGLAGSSYEQYF	TGTGCCAGCAGCATTGGACTAGCGGGGAGCTCCTACGAGCAGTACTTC
-	TRBV9	-	TRBJ2-7	CASSPQLEEGEQYF	TGTGCCAGCAGCCCGCAATTGGAGGAGGGCGAGCAGTACTTC
-	TRBV28	-	TRBJ1-4	CASSLGRTTNEKLFF	TGTGCCAGCAGTTTAGGGCGGACCACTAATGAAAAACTGTTTTTT
-	TRBV27	TRBD2	TRBJ2-7	CASSLTGLAGGRAYEQYF	TGTGCCAGCAGTTTAACGGGACTAGCGGGAGGGCGGGCCTACGAGCAGTACTTC
once	TRBV7-2	TRBD2	TRBJ2-7	CASRAGGTYEQYF	TGTGCCAGCAGAGCGGGGGGAACCTACGAGCAGTACTTC
-	TRBV28	-	TRBJ1-5	CASSLPSLSNQPQHF	TGTGCCAGCAGTTTGCCCAGCCTTAGCAATCAGCCCCAGCATTTT
-	TRBV2	-	TRBJ2-1	CASGGSSYNEQFF	TGTGCCAGCGGGGGATCCTCCTACAATGAGCAGTTCTTC
-	TRBV19	TRBD1	TRBJ1-2	CASSIEVTGLNYGYTF	TGTGCCAGTAGTATAGAAGTGACAGGGCTTAACTATGGCTACACCTTC
-	TRBV19	-	TRBJ1-5	CASSIQVPTNQPQHF	TGTGCCAGTAGTATACAGGTGCCCACCAATCAGCCCCAGCATTTT
-	TRBV5-4	-	TRBJ2-7	CASSLASGLATAYEQYF	TGTGCCAGCAGCTTGGCCAGTGGGCTAGCGACGGCCTACGAGCAGTACTTC
-	TRBV6-2/TRBV6-3	TRBD1	TRBJ1-5	CASSPRQGASNQPQHF	TGTGCCAGCAGTCCCCGACAGGGGGCGAGCAATCAGCCCCAGCATTTT
once	TRBV5-1	-	TRBJ1-3	CASSLDKWGGNTIYF	TGCGCCAGCAGCTTGGATAAGTGGGGAGGAAACACCATATATTTT
-	TRBV5-6	-	TRBJ2-7	CASSLVRSGRSTPYEQYF	TGTGCCAGCAGCTTGGTCCGATCGGGCCGGTCAACTCCCTACGAGCAGTACTTC
-	TRBV7-8	-	TRBJ1-2	CASSTRQPGDGYTF	TGTGCCAGCAGCACGAGACAGCCCGGGGATGGCTACACCTTC
-	TRBV5-6	-	TRBJ1-2	CASSLVSAGDYGYTF	TGTGCCAGCAGCTTGGTCTCGGCAGGAGACTATGGCTACACCTTC
once	TRBV5-1	-	TRBJ2-3	CASSSRGTDTQYF	TGCGCCAGCAGCTCCCGGGGCACAGATACGCAGTATTTT
-	TRBV19	-	TRBJ2-7	CARIYGAECPNSDYEQYF	TGTGCCAGAATTTATGGTGCGGAATGCCCTAACAGTGACTACGAGCAGTACTTC
-	TRBV2	-	TRBJ1-6	CASRRTDHNSPLHF	TGTGCCAGCAGAAGGACGGATCATAATTCACCCCTCCACTTT
-	TRBV7-2	-	TRBJ2-7	CASSPNSYEQYF	TGTGCCAGCAGCCCAAACTCCTACGAGCAGTACTTC
few	TRBV7-7	-	TRBJ2-2	CASSLFAKSTGELFF	TGTGCTAGCAGCTTATTTGCCAAAAGTACCGGGGAGCTGTTTTTT
-	TRBV3-1/TRBV3-2	-	TRBJ1-2	CASSQESASSGGYTF	TGTGCCAGCAGCCAAGAATCGGCAAGTTCGGGAGGCTACACCTTC
-	TRBV7-9	-	TRBJ1-3	CASSLTGLSGNTIYF	TGTGCCAGCAGCCTGACAGGCTTATCGGGAAACACCATATATTTT
-	TRBV7-9	-	TRBJ2-3	CASRSRLTDTQYF	TGTGCCAGCAGGAGTAGACTCACAGATACGCAGTATTTT
once	TRBV27	-	TRBJ1-2	CASSLGGGYGYTF	TGTGCCAGCAGTTTAGGGGGGGGATATGGCTACACCTTC
-	TRBV6-5	TRBD2	TRBJ2-2	CASSSPSGANTGELFF	TGTGCCAGCAGTTCCCCTAGCGGGGCGAACACCGGGGAGCTGTTTTTT
once	TRBV15	-	TRBJ2-7	CATSTPSSYEQYF	TGTGCCACCAGCACCCCGAGCTCCTACGAGCAGTACTTC
-	TRBV11-3	TRBD1	TRBJ2-1	CASSYRGTSNEQFF	TGTGCCAGCAGTTACAGGGGGACTTCGAATGAGCAGTTCTTC
-	TRBV2	-	TRBJ1-5	CASSANRDSNQPQHF	TGTGCCAGCAGTGCGAACAGGGACAGCAATCAGCCCCAGCATTTT
-	TRBV11-2	-	TRBJ2-7	CASSRSGTYEQYF	TGTGCCAGCAGCCGTTCGGGGACCTACGAGCAGTACTTC
-	TRBV4-1	-	TRBJ1-3	CASSQDNQVSGNTIYF	TGCGCCAGCAGCCAAGATAACCAGGTCTCTGGAAACACCATATATTTT
few	TRBV7-8	-	TRBJ2-7	CASSPSGGIHEQYF	TGTGCCAGCAGTCCGTCTGGCGGGATCCACGAGCAGTACTTC
-	TRBV18	TRBD1	TRBJ1-2	CASSPPDRASSYGYTF	TGTGCCAGCTCACCGCCCGACAGGGCCTCTAGCTATGGCTACACCTTC
once	TRBV28	-	TRBJ1-5	CASSLTDSRNQPQHF	TGTGCCAGCAGTTTAACGGATTCCCGAAATCAGCCCCAGCATTTT
-	TRBV27	TRBD1	TRBJ2-7	CASSLSTGPGYEQYF	TGTGCCAGCAGTTTATCGACAGGGCCGGGCTACGAGCAGTACTTC
-	TRBV11-3	-	TRBJ2-1	CASSLGLGPYNEQFF	TGTGCCAGCAGCTTAGGTTTGGGCCCCTACAATGAGCAGTTCTTC
-	TRBV27	-	TRBJ1-5	CASSPTGQPQHF	TGTGCCAGCAGTCCGACGGGTCAGCCCCAGCATTTT
-	TRBV5-6	-	TRBJ1-2	CASSFSGPGLTNYGYTF	TGTGCCAGCAGCTTCTCTGGACCCGGGCTAACGAACTATGGCTACACCTTC
-	TRBV21-1	-	TRBJ2-1	CASLRGQREGHNEQFF	TGTGCCAGCCTCAGGGGACAGCGGGAGGGCCATAATGAGCAGTTCTTC
-	TRBV25-1	-	TRBJ2-2	CASSEYYRPGELFF	TGTGCCAGCAGTGAATATTACCGCCCCGGGGAGCTGTTTTTT
once	TRBV9	TRBD1	TRBJ2-3	CASSVEGASTDTQYF	TGTGCCAGCAGCGTAGAGGGGGCTAGCACAGATACGCAGTATTTT
-	TRBV4-3	-	TRBJ2-1	CASSQDLPGRYNEQFF	TGCGCCAGCAGCCAAGATCTTCCGGGGCGCTACAATGAGCAGTTCTTC
-	TRBV14	-	TRBJ1-6	CASSPFGAHSYNSPLHF	TGTGCCAGCAGTCCATTTGGGGCCCACTCCTATAATTCACCCCTCCACTTT
-	TRBV20-1	-	TRBJ1-2	CSAIRPYGYTF	TGCAGTGCTATCCGGCCTTATGGCTACACCTTC
-	TRBV7-6	-	TRBJ2-3	CASSPGTPHTDTQYF	TGTGCCAGCAGCCCCGGGACACCCCACACAGATACGCAGTATTTT
few	TRBV10-1	-	TRBJ2-2	CASSSLSGELFF	TGCGCCAGCAGTAGCTTGTCCGGGGAGCTGTTTTTT
-	TRBV11-1	TRBD1	TRBJ1-4	CASSPGTATNEKLFF	TGTGCCAGCAGCCCTGGGACAGCAACTAATGAAAAACTGTTTTTT
-	TRBV7-2	-	TRBJ1-1	CASSFFADGTEAFF	TGTGCCAGCAGCTTTTTCGCGGATGGCACTGAAGCTTTCTTT
-	TRBV15	TRBD2	TRBJ2-1	CATRPGRGANEQFF	TGTGCCACCAGGCCAGGGCGGGGGGCTAATGAGCAGTTCTTC
-	TRBV7-9	-	TRBJ2-7	CASSSSRSYEQYF	TGTGCCAGCAGCTCGTCTAGATCCTACGAGCAGTACTTC
-	TRBV5-5	TRBD1	TRBJ1-2	CASSKGTGMNYGYTF	TGTGCCAGCAGCAAAGGGACAGGGATGAACTATGGCTACACCTTC
-	TRBV28	TRBD2	TRBJ2-1	CACLGGDRSYNEQFF	TGTGCCTGCCTCGGGGGGGATCGCTCCTACAATGAGCAGTTCTTC